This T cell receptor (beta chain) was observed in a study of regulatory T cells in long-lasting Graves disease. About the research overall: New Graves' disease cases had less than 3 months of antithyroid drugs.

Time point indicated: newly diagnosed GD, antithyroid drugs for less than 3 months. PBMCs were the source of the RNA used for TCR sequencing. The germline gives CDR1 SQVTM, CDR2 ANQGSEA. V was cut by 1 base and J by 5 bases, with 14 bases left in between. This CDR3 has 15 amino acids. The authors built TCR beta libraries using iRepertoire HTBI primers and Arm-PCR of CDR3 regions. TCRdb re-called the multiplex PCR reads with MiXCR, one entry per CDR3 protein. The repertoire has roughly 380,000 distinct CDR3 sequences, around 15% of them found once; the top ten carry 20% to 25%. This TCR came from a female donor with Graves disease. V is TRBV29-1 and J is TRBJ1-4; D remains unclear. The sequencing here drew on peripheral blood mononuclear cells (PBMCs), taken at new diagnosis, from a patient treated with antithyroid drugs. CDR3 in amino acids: CSVEGSGSMNEKLFF. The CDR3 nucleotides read TGCAGCGTTGAAGGTTCCGGGTCCATGAATGAAAAACTGTTTTTT.